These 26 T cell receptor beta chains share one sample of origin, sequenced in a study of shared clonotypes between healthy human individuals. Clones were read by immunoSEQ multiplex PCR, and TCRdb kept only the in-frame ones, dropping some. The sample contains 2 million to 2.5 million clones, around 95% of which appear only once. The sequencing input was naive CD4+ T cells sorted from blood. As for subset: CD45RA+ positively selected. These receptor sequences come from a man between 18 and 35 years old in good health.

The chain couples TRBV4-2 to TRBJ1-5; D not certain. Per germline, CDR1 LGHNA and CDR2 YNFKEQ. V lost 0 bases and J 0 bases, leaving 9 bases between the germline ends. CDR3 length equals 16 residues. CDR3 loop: CASSQESGDSNQPQHF. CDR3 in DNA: TGTGCCAGCAGCCAAGAAAGCGGAGATAGCAATCAGCCCCAGCATTTT.

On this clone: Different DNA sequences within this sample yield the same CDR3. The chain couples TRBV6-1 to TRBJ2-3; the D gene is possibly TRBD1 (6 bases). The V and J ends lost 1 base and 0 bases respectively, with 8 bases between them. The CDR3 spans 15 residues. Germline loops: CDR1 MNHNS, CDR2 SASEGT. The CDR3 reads CASSEVGTSTDTQYF. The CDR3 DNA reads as TGTGCCAGCAGTGAAGTAGGGACAAGCACAGATACGCAGTATTTT.

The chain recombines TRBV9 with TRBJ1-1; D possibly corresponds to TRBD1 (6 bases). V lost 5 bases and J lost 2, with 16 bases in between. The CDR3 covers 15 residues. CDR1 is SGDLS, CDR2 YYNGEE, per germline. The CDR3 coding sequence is TGTGCCAGCAGGGCACCGGGACAACAAAACACTGAAGCTTTCTTT. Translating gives CASRAPGQQNTEAFF.

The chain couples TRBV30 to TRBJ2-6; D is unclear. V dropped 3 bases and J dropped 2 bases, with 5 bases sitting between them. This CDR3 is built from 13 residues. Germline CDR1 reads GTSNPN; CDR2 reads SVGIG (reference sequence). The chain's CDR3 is CAWSPAGANVLTF. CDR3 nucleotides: TGTGCCTGGAGCCCTGCTGGGGCCAACGTCCTGACTTTC.

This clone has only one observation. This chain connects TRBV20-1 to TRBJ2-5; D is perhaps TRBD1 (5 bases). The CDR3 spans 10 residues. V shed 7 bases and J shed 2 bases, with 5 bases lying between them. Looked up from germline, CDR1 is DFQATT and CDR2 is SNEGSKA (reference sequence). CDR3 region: CSGQQETQYF. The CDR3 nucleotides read TGCAGTGGACAGCAAGAGACCCAGTACTTC.

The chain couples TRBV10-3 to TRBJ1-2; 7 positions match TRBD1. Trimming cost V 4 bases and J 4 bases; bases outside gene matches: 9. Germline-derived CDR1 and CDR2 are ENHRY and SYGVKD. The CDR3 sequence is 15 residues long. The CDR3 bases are TGTGCCATCAGTGTTCGAGACAGGGAGGCCTATGGCTACACCTTC. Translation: CAISVRDREAYGYTF.

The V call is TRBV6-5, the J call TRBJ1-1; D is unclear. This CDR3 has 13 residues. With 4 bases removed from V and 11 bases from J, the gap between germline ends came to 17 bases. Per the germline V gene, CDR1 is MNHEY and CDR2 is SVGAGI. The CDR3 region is CASSSTPVLTAFF. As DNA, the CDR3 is TGTGCCAGCAGTTCCACCCCAGTCTTAACGGCTTTCTTT.

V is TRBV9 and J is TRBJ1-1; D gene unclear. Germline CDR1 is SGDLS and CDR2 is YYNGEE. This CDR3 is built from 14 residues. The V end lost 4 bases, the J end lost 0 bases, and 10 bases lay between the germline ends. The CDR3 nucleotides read TGTGCCAGCAGCCTTCTTCCAGTGAACACTGAAGCTTTCTTT. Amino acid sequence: CASSLLPVNTEAFF.

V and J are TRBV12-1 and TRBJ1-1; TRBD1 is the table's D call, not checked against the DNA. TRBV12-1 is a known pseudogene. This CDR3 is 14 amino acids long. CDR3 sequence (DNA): TGTGCCAGCAGCTCGCAAACAGGGGACACTGAAGCTTTCTTT. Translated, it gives CASSSQTGDTEAFF.

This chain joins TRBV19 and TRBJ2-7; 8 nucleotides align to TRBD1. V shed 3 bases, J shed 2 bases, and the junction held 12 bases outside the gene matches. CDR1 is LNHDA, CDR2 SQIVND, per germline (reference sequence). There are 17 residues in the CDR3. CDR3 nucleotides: TGTGCCAGTAGTATGGTTCTACCGCGACAGGGGCCCTACGAGCAGTACTTC. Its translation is CASSMVLPRQGPYEQYF.

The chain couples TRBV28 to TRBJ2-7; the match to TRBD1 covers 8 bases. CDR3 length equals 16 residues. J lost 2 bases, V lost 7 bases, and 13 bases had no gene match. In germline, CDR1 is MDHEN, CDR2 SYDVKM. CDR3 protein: CASTPLRGQEAYEQYF. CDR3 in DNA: TGTGCCAGCACCCCTCTTCGGGGACAGGAGGCCTACGAGCAGTACTTC.

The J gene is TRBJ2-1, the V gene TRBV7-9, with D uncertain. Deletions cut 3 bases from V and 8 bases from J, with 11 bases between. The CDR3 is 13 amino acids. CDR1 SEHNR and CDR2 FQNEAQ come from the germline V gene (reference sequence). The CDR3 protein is CASSFALGDEQFF. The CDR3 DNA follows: TGTGCCAGCAGCTTTGCGTTAGGCGATGAGCAGTTCTTC.

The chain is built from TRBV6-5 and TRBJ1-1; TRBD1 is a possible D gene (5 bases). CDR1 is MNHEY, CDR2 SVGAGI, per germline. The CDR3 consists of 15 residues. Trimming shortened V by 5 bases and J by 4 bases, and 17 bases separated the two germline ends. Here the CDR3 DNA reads TGTGCCAGCAGTAAAAACACCTATGGGGGCACTGAAGCTTTCTTT. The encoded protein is CASSKNTYGGTEAFF.

The CDR3 coding sequence is TGTGCCATCACGAATACGAGCGGGGCCCCTTACGAGCAGTACTTC. It is translated as CAITNTSGAPYEQYF. The chain joins TRBV10-3 to TRBJ2-7, with 7 bases that match TRBD2. CDR1 and CDR2 from the germline V gene are ENHRY and SYGVKD. Losses at the gene ends were 7 bases for V and 4 bases for J; bases not matched to a gene: 13. This CDR3 is 15 amino acids long.

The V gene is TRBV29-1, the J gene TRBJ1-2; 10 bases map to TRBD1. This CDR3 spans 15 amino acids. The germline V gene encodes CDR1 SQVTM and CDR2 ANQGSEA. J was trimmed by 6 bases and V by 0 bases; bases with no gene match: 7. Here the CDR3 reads CSVEDLDRGQNGYTF. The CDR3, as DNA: TGCAGCGTTGAAGATCTCGACAGGGGGCAAAATGGCTACACCTTC.

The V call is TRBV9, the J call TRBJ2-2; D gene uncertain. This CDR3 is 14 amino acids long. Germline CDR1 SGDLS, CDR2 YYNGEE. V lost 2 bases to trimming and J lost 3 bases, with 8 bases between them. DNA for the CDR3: TGTGCCAGCAGCGTTAGGCAGGACACCGGGGAGCTGTTTTTT. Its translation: CASSVRQDTGELFF.

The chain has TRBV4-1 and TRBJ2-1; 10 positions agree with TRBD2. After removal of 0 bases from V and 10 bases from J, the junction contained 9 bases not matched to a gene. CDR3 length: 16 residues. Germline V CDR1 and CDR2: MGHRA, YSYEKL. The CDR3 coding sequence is TGCGCCAGCAGCCAAGATGGGGCTAGCGGGAGTAGCGAGCAGTTCTTC. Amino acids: CASSQDGASGSSEQFF.

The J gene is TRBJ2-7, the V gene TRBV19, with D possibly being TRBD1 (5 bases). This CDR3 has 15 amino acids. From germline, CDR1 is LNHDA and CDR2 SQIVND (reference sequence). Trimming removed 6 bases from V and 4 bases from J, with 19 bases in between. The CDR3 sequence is CASRSFSGKVYEQYF. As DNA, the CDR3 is TGTGCCAGTAGGTCTTTTTCAGGGAAGGTATACGAGCAGTACTTC.

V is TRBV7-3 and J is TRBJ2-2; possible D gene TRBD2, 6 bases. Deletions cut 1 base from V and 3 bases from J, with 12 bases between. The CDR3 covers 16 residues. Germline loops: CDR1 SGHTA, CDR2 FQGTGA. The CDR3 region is CASSLSGTKYTGELFF. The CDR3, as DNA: TGTGCCAGCAGCTTAAGCGGGACGAAATACACCGGGGAGCTGTTTTTT.

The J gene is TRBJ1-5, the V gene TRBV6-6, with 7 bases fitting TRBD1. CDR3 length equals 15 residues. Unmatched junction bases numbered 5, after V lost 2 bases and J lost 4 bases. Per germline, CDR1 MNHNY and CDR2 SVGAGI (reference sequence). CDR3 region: CASSYPGQQNQPQHF. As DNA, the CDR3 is TGTGCCAGCAGTTACCCGGGACAGCAAAATCAGCCCCAGCATTTT.

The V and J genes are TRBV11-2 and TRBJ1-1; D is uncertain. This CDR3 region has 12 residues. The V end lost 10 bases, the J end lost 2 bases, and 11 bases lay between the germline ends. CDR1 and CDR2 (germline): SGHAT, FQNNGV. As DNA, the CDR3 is TGTGCCACCAGACCGGCAAACACTGAAGCTTTCTTT. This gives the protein CATRPANTEAFF. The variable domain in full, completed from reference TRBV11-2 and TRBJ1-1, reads EAGVAQSPRYKIIEKRQSVAFWCNPISGHATLYWYQQILGQGPKLLIQFQNNGVVDDSQLPKDRFSAERLKGVDSTLKIQPAKLEDSAVYLCATRPANTEAFFGQGTRLTVV.

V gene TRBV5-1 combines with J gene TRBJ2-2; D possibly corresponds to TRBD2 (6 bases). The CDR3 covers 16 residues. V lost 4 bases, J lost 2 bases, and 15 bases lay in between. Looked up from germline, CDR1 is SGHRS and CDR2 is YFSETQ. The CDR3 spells CASSRGYETNTGELFF. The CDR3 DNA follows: TGCGCCAGCAGCCGGGGGTATGAGACCAACACCGGGGAGCTGTTTTTT.

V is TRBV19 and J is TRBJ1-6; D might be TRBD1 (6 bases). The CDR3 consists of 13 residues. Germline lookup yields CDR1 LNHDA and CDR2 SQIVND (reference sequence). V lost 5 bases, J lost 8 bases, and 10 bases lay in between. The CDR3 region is CASSPRTDSPLHF. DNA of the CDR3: TGTGCCAGTAGTCCTCGGACAGATTCACCCCTCCACTTT.

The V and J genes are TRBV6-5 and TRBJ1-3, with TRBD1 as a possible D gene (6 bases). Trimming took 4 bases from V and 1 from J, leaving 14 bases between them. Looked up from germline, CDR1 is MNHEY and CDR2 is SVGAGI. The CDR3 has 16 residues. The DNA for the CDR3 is TGTGCCAGCAGTTCACAGGGCTTTCCTTCTGGAAACACCATATATTTT. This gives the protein CASSSQGFPSGNTIYF.

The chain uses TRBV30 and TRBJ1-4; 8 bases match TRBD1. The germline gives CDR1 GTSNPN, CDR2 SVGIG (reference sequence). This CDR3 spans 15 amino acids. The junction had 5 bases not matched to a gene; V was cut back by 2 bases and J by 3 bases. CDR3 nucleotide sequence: TGTGCCTGGAGTACCCAGGGGGCGTCTAATGAAAAACTGTTTTTT. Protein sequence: CAWSTQGASNEKLFF.

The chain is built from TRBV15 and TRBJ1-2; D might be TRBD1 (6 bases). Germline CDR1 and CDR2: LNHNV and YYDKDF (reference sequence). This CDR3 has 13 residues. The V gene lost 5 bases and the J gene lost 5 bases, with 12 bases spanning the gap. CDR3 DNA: TGTGCCACCAGCGGTCAACAGGGTTATGGCTACACCTTC. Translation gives CATSGQQGYGYTF.